This TCR beta chain was retrieved from a study of CD4 T cells in relation to SARS-CoV-2 and coronaviruses. General study results and limits: No crossreactivity against non-spike viral proteins was tested here.

Germline loops: CDR1 MNHNY, CDR2 SVGAGI (reference sequence). CDR3 length equals 14 residues. V shed 5 bases and J 3 bases; nucleotides not matched to a gene: 4. The table came from immunoSEQ multiplex PCR; TCRdb's copy has only in-frame clones and leaves some out. This sample carries 50,000 to 65,000 clones, roughly nine tenths of them seen once, and the ten largest clones take around 0.43%. Concerning this clone itself: Its antigen is not identified.

The sequence was obtained from an adult with COVID-19. Sequencing was done on a sample of naive CD4+ T cells from PBMCs. Subset described: naive CD4+ T cells isolated by negative enrichment. This chain connects TRBV6-6 to TRBJ2-7; 10 positions agree with TRBD1. CDR3 in amino acids: CASSRDRGDYEQYF. The CDR3 DNA sequence: TGTGCCAGCAGTAGGGACAGGGGAGACTACGAGCAGTACTTC.